The rows below give T cell receptor beta chains drawn from one sample of a study of shared clonotypes between healthy human individuals. Measured with immunoSEQ multiplex PCR; TCRdb has only the in-frame clones, and not every one. The sample lists around 500,000 clones; about 84% were seen once. Sequenced: PBMCs. These receptors came from a woman in her 40s in good health. Some clones in this sample may be carry-over from other donors' samples. Both conserved end residues are part of each CDR3. The D gene is left open where the match is weak. Clone size, where shown, is once, few, many, or a class for clones that have expanded.

d_call,clone_size,j_call,v_call,cdr3_aa,cdr3_nt
TRBD1,-,TRBJ2-7,TRBV4-1,CASSQDLATDRAYYEQYF,TGCGCCAGCAGCCAAGATCTCGCTACGGACAGGGCCTACTACGAGCAGTACTTC
TRBD2,few,TRBJ2-2,TRBV5-8,CASSLPLAGMNTGELFF,TGTGCCAGCAGCTTGCCCCTAGCGGGAATGAACACCGGGGAGCTGTTTTTT
TRBD1,-,TRBJ1-1,TRBV5-1,CASSPQGAGTEAFF,TGCGCCAGCAGCCCGCAGGGGGCGGGTACTGAAGCTTTCTTT
-,many,TRBJ2-1,TRBV7-2,CASSSASSYNEQFF,TGTGCCAGCAGCTCCGCTAGCTCCTACAATGAGCAGTTCTTC
-,-,TRBJ2-1,TRBV7-3,CASSLSSNEQFF,TGTGCCAGCAGCTTATCGTCAAATGAGCAGTTCTTC
-,few,TRBJ1-4,TRBV2,CASSERGGRKKLFF,TGTGCCAGCAGTGAACGAGGGGGGAGGAAAAAACTGTTTTTT
-,-,TRBJ2-5,TRBV28,CASSLGVGMGETQYF,TGTGCCAGCAGTTTAGGCGTGGGGATGGGGGAGACCCAGTACTTC
TRBD1,-,TRBJ2-2,TRBV7-2,CASSLTGSGELFF,TGTGCCAGCAGCTTGACAGGGTCCGGGGAGCTGTTTTTT
-,few,TRBJ1-4,TRBV19,CASSMGEKLFF,TGTGCCAGTAGTATGGGCGAAAAACTGTTTTTT
-,-,TRBJ2-5,TRBV29-1,CSVIPGQETQYF,TGCAGCGTTATCCCGGGCCAAGAGACCCAGTACTTC
-,-,TRBJ1-2,TRBV30,CAWSEDSNYGYTF,TGTGCCTGGAGCGAGGACAGCAACTATGGCTACACCTTC
-,-,TRBJ1-4,TRBV2,CASGEIPGRRNEKLFF,TGTGCCAGCGGGGAAATCCCGGGACGGAGAAATGAAAAACTGTTTTTT
TRBD1,-,TRBJ1-1,TRBV18,CASSRTGQRSTEAFF,TGTGCCAGCTCACGGACGGGACAGCGTTCCACTGAAGCTTTCTTT
-,-,TRBJ2-7,TRBV5-1,CASSPYGQSYEQYF,TGCGCCAGCAGCCCATACGGACAGTCCTACGAGCAGTACTTC
TRBD1,-,TRBJ1-1,TRBV7-3,CASSRDRGLETSEAFF,TGTGCCAGCAGCCGGGACAGGGGGCTGGAGACATCTGAAGCTTTCTTT
-,-,TRBJ2-1,TRBV2,CASSEANPGVEQFF,TGTGCCAGCAGTGAAGCCAATCCGGGGGTTGAGCAGTTCTTC
-,-,TRBJ2-1,TRBV10-1,CASSPTEYNEQFF,TGCGCCAGCAGCCCGACAGAATACAATGAGCAGTTCTTC
TRBD2,-,TRBJ2-1,TRBV13,CASTLAGGPREQFF,TGTGCCAGCACCCTAGCGGGAGGGCCCCGGGAGCAGTTCTTC
TRBD1,-,TRBJ2-2,TRBV6-5,CASSYRDRSYTGELFF,TGTGCCAGCAGCTACCGGGACAGGAGCTACACCGGGGAGCTGTTTTTT
-,many,TRBJ2-7,TRBV7-9,CASSQGEGEYAEQYF,TGTGCCAGCAGCCAAGGGGAGGGGGAATACGCCGAGCAGTACTTC
TRBD1,once,TRBJ2-1,TRBV11-2,CASSSPGTAYNEQFF,TGTGCCAGCAGCTCCCCCGGGACAGCCTACAATGAGCAGTTCTTC
TRBD1,once,TRBJ1-2,TRBV2,CASSRTGATVYGYTF,TGTGCCAGCAGTAGGACAGGGGCGACGGTCTATGGCTACACCTTC
-,-,TRBJ1-6,TRBV7-2,CASSLLVGPPLHF,TGTGCCAGCAGCTTATTGGTCGGGCCACCCCTCCACTTT
-,once,TRBJ2-7,TRBV11-1,CASSPGHAQGEQYF,TGTGCCAGCAGCCCGGGACACGCCCAAGGGGAGCAGTACTTC
-,-,TRBJ2-6,TRBV6-1,CASTISGANVLTF,TGTGCCAGCACTATATCTGGGGCCAACGTCCTGACTTTC
TRBD1,-,TRBJ1-1,TRBV11-2,CASSTGGTEAFF,TGTGCCAGCAGTACAGGGGGTACTGAAGCTTTCTTT
-,once,TRBJ2-7,TRBV18,CASSPGPTGEQYF,TGTGCCAGCTCACCAGGACCAACGGGGGAGCAGTACTTC